This paragraph covers one TCR beta chain sequence. This record comes from a study of control samples from healthy donors and cancer patients. There are 12 residues in the CDR3. Germline loops: CDR1 GTSNPN, CDR2 SVGIG (reference sequence). Trimming took off 0 bases at V and 6 bases at J, with 8 bases between the two ends. Measured with immunoSEQ multiplex PCR; TCRdb has only the in-frame clones, and not every one. The table includes 110,000 or so clones, 75% to 95% detected once. Material for sequencing was blood. This sequence joins TRBV30 and TRBJ1-2; no reliable D call. This sequence originates from a human donor in good health. The donor label of this sample is uncertain. The CDR3: CAWSVGANGYTF. The CDR3, as DNA: TGTGCCTGGAGTGTAGGTGCGAATGGCTACACCTTC. Based on the CDR3 plus reference TRBV30 and TRBJ1-2, the full variable domain is SQTIHQWPATLVQPVGSPLSLECTVEGTSNPNLYWYRQAAGRGLQLLFYSVGIGQISSEVPQNLSASRPQDRQFILSSKKLLLSDSGFYLCAWSVGANGYTFGSGTRLTVV.